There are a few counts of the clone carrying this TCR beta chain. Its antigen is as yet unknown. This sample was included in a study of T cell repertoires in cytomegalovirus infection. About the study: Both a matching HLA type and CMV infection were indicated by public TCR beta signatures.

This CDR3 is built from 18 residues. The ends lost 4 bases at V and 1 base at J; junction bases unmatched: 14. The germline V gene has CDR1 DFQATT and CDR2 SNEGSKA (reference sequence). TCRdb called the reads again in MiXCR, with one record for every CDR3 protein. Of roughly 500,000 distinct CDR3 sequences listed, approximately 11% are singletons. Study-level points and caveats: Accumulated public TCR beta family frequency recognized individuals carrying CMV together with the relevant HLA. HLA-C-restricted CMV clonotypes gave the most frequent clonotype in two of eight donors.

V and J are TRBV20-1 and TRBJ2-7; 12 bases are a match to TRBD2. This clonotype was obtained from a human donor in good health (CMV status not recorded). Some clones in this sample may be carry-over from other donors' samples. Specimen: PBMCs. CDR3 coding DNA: TGCAGTGCTAACCCCTCTAGCGGGAGGGCCATCAGGTCCTACGAGCAGTACTTC. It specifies CSANPSSGRAIRSYEQYF.